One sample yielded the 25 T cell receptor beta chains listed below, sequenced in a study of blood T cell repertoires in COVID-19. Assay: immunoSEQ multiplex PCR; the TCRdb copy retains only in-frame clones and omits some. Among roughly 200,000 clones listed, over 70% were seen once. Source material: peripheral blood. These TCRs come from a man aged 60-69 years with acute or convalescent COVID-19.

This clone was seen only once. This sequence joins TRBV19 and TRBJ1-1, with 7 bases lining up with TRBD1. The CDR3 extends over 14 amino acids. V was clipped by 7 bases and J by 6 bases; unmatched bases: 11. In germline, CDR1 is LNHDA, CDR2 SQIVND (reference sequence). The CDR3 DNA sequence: TGTGCCAGTACCCAACCAACCCAGGGGGCTGAAGCTTTCTTT. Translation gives CASTQPTQGAEAFF. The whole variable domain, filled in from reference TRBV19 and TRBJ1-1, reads DGGITQSPKYLFRKEGQNVTLSCEQNLNHDAMYWYRQDPGQGLRLIYYSQIVNDFQKGDIAEGYSVSREKKESFPLTVTSAQKNPTAFYLCASTQPTQGAEAFFGQGTRLTVV.

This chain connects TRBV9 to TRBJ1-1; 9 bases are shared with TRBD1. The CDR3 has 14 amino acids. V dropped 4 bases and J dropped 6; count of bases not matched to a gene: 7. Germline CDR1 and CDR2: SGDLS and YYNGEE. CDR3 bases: TGTGCCAGCAGCTCCGAGGGACAGGGAGCTGAAGCTTTCTTT. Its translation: CASSSEGQGAEAFF.

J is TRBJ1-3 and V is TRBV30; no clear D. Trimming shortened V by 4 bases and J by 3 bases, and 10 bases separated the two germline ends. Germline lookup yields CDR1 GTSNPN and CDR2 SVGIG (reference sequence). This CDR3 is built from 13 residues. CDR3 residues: CAWNQVFGNTIYF. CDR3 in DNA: TGTGCCTGGAATCAGGTCTTTGGAAACACCATATATTTT.

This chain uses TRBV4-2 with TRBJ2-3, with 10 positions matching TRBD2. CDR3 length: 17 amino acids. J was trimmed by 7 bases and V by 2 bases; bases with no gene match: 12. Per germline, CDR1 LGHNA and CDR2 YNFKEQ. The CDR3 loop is CASSQKEGTSGDYTQYF. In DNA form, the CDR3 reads TGTGCCAGCAGCCAAAAGGAAGGAACTAGCGGGGATTATACGCAGTATTTT.

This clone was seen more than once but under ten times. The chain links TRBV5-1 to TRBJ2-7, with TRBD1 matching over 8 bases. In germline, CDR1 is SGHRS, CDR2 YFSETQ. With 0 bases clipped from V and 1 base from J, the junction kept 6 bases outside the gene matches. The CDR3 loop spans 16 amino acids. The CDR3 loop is CASSLAGGVGSYEQYF. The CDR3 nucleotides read TGCGCCAGCAGCTTGGCAGGGGGCGTGGGATCCTACGAGCAGTACTTC.

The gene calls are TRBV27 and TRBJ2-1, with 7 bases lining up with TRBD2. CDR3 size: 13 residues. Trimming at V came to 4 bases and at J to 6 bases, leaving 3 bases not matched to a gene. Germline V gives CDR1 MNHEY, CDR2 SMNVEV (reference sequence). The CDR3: CASSSGLINEQFF. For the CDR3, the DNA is TGTGCCAGCAGTTCGGGACTAATCAATGAGCAGTTCTTC.

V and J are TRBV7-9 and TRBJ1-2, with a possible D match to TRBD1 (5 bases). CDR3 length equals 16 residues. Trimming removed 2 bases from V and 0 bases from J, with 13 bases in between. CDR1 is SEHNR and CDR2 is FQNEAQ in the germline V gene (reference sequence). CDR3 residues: CASSLRRDGANYGYTF. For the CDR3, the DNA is TGTGCCAGCAGCTTACGGCGGGACGGGGCTAACTATGGCTACACCTTC.

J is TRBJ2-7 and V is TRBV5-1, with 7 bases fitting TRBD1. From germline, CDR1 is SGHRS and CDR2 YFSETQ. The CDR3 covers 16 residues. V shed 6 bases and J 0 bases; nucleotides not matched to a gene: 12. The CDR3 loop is CASNPSDRPVSYEQYF. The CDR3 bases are TGCGCCAGCAACCCCTCGGACAGGCCTGTCTCCTACGAGCAGTACTTC.

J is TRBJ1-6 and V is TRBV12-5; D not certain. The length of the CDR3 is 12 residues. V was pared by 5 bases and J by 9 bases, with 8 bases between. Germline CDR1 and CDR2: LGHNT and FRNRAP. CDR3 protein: CASGEGGSPLHF. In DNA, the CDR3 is TGTGCTAGTGGTGAGGGAGGTTCACCCCTCCACTTT.

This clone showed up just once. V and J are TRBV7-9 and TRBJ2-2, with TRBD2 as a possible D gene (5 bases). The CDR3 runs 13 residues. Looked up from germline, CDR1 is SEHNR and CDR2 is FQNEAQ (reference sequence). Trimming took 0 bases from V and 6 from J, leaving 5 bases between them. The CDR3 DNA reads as TGTGCCAGCAGCTTAGCGGAGGCCGGGGAGCTGTTTTTT. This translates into CASSLAEAGELFF.

CDR3 in DNA: TGCGCCAGCAGCCAAGCCAACAGGGGGGACTATGGCTACACCTTC. Translating gives CASSQANRGDYGYTF. The J gene is TRBJ1-2, the V gene TRBV4-3, with 8 bases that match TRBD1. The ends lost 1 base at V and 3 bases at J; junction bases unmatched: 4. Germline V CDR1 and CDR2: LGHNA, YSLEER. This CDR3 is 15 amino acids long.

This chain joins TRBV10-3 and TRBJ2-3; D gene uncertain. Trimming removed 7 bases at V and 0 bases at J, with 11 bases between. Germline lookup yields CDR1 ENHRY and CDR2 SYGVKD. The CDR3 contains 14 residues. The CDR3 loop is CAINGGTSTDTQYF. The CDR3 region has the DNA TGTGCCATCAACGGCGGAACTAGCACAGATACGCAGTATTTT.

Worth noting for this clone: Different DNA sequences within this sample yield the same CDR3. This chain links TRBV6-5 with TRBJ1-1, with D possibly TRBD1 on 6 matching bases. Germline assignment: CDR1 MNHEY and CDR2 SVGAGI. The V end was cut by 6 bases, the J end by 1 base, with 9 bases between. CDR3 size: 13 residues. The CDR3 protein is CASSPTGNTEAFF. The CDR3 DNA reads TGTGCCAGCAGCCCGACAGGGAACACTGAAGCTTTCTTT.

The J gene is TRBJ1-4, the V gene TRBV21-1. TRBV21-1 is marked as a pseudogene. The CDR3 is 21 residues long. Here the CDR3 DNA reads TGTGCCAGCAGCAACGAACGGTGGGACCGGGACTACCTTTTGGGGGTTGAAAAACTGTTTTTT. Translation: CASSNERWDRDYLLGVEKLFF.

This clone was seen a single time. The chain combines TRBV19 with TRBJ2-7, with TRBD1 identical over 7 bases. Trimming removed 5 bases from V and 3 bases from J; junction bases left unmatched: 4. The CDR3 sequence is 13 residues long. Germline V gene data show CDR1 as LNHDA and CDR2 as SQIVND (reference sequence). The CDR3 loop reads CASSWQGDYEQYF. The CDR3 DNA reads TGTGCCAGTAGTTGGCAGGGGGACTACGAGCAGTACTTC.

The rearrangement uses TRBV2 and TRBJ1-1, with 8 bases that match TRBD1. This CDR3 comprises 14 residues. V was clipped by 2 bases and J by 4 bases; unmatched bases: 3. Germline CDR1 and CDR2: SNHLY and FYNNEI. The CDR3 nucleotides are TGTGCCAGCAGTGAAACCAGGGGGCTCACTGAAGCTTTCTTT. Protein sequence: CASSETRGLTEAFF. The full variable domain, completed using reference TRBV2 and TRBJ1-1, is EPEVTQTPSHQVTQMGQEVILRCVPISNHLYFYWYRQILGQKVEFLVSFYNNEISEKSEIFDDQFSVERPDGSNFTLKIRSTKLEDSAMYFCASSETRGLTEAFFGQGTRLTVV.

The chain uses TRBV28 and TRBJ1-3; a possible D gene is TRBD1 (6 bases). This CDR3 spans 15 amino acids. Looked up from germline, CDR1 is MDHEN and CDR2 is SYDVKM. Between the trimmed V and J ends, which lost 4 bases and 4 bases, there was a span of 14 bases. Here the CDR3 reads CASSSPRGAGNTIYF. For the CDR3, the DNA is TGTGCCAGCAGTTCGCCCCGGGGGGCGGGAAACACCATATATTTT.

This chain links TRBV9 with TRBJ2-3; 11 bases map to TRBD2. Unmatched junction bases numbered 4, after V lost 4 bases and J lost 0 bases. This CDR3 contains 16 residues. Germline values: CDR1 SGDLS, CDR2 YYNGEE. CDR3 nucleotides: TGTGCCAGCAGCACCCGGACTAGCGGGAGCACAGATACGCAGTATTTT. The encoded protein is CASSTRTSGSTDTQYF.

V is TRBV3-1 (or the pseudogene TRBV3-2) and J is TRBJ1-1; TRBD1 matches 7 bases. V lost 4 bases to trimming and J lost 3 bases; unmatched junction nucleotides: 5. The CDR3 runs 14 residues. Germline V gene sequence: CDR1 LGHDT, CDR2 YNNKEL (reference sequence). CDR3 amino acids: CASSRQGSDTEAFF. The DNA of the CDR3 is TGTGCCAGCAGCCGACAGGGTTCGGACACTGAAGCTTTCTTT.

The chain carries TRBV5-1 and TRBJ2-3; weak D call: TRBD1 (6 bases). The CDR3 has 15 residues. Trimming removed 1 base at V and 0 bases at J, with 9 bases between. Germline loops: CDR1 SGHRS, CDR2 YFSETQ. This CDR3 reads CASSLQGRSTDTQYF. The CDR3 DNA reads TGCGCCAGCAGCTTGCAGGGGCGAAGCACAGATACGCAGTATTTT.

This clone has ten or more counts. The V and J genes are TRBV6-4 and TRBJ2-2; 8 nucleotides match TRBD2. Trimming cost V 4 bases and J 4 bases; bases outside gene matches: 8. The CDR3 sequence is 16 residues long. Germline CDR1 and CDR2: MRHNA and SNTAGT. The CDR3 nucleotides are TGTGCCAGCAGTGCCGGGGGGGCGGATGGCACCGGGGAGCTGTTTTTT. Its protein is CASSAGGADGTGELFF.

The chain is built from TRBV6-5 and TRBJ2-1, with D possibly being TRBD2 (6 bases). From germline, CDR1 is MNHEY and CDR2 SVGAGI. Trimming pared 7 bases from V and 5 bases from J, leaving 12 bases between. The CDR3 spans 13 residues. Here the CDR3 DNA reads TGTGCCAGCACCCGGGGGAGAAACAATGAGCAGTTCTTC. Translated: CASTRGRNNEQFF.

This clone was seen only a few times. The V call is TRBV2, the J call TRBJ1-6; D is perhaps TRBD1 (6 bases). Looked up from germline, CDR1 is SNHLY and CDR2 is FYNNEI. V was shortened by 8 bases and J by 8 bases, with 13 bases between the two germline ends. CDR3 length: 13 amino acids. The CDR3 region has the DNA TGTGCCAGCCTGGCGGACAGCGATTCACCCCTCCACTTT. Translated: CASLADSDSPLHF.

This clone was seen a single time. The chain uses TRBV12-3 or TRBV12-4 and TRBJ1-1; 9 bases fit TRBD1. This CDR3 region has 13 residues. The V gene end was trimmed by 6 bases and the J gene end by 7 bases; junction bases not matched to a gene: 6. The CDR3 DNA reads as TGTGCCAGCAGGGTCCCGGGACAGGGTGAAGCTTTCTTT. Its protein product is CASRVPGQGEAFF.

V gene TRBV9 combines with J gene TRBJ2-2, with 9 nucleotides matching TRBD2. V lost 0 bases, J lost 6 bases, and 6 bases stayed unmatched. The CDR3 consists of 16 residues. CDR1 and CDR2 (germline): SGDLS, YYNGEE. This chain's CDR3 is CASSVVLAGGPGELFF. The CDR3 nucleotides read TGTGCCAGCAGCGTAGTCCTCGCGGGGGGGCCCGGGGAGCTGTTTTTT. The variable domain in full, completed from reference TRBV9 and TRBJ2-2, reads DSGVTQTPKHLITATGQRVTLRCSPRSGDLSVYWYQQSLDQGLQFLIQYYNGEERAKGNILERFSAQQFPDLHSELNLSSLELGDSALYFCASSVVLAGGPGELFFGEGSRLTVL.